A selection of T cell receptor beta chains follows, all from one sample in a study of control samples from healthy donors and cancer patients. Sequencing used immunoSEQ multiplex PCR; TCRdb keeps in-frame clones, though not all of them. The sample has around 51,000 clones; almost 90% are singletons. The sequencing sample was made of PBMCs. Receptor source: a man aged 50-59 years with head and neck cancer. CDR3s include the opening cysteine and the closing phenylalanine or tryptophan. The D gene is left open where the match is weak. The size entry is marked missing in some rows and otherwise reads once, few, many or a size class.

V,size,D,J,CDR3,DNA
TRBV10-2,.,TRBD2,TRBJ2-1,CASSESRGLAAYNEQFF,TGCGCCAGCAGTGAGTCTAGGGGACTAGCGGCTTACAATGAGCAGTTCTTC
TRBV29-1,.,.,TRBJ2-2,CSVSVQGTVGELFF,TGCAGCGTTTCGGTCCAGGGGACGGTCGGGGAGCTGTTTTTT
TRBV2,.,.,TRBJ1-2,CASSETRSPTNYGYTF,TGTGCCAGCAGTGAAACGCGGAGCCCTACTAACTATGGCTACACCTTC
TRBV28,.,TRBD2,TRBJ2-1,CASSSTSGGRSYNEQFF,TGTGCCAGCAGTTCGACTAGCGGGGGCCGCTCCTACAATGAGCAGTTCTTC
TRBV10-3,.,.,TRBJ2-5,CAIAGEETQYF,TGTGCCATCGCGGGTGAAGAGACCCAGTACTTC
TRBV28,.,.,TRBJ1-5,CASSGRAGSYQPQHF,TGTGCCAGCAGTGGAAGAGCCGGTAGCTATCAGCCCCAGCATTTT
TRBV3-1/TRBV3-2,.,TRBD2,TRBJ2-5,CASSPRTGKGLAEETQYF,TGTGCCAGCAGCCCCCGGACAGGGAAAGGACTAGCGGAAGAGACCCAGTACTTC
TRBV28,.,.,TRBJ2-2,CASRTGQTTGELFF,TGTGCCAGCAGGACGGGGCAGACCACCGGGGAGCTGTTTTTT
TRBV6-4,few,.,TRBJ1-6,CASSEDNNSPLHF,TGTGCCAGCAGTGAGGACAATAATTCACCCCTCCACTTT
TRBV7-9,.,.,TRBJ2-5,CASSKSGDHLWETQYF,TGTGCCAGCAGCAAATCGGGAGACCACCTTTGGGAGACCCAGTACTTC
TRBV12-3/TRBV12-4,.,.,TRBJ2-7,CASKSGGYEQYF,TGTGCCAGCAAGTCGGGTGGCTACGAGCAGTACTTC
TRBV6-5,.,TRBD1,TRBJ2-2,CASRRQGASGELFF,TGTGCCAGCAGACGGCAGGGGGCTTCCGGGGAGCTGTTTTTT
TRBV15,.,TRBD1,TRBJ1-2,CATSGAETGEYGYTF,TGTGCCACCAGCGGAGCCGAGACAGGGGAATATGGCTACACCTTC
TRBV5-4,.,.,TRBJ2-5,CASSLESRKETQYF,TGTGCCAGCAGCTTGGAGTCTAGGAAAGAGACCCAGTACTTC
TRBV28,.,TRBD2,TRBJ2-7,CASSLFGTIFPYEQYF,TGTGCCAGCAGTTTATTCGGGACTATTTTTCCCTACGAGCAGTACTTC
TRBV10-3,.,TRBD1,TRBJ2-2,CAILRQGDTGELFF,TGTGCCATCTTGAGGCAGGGGGACACCGGGGAGCTGTTTTTT
TRBV4-1,.,TRBD1,TRBJ2-3,CASSQRTGRNTQYF,TGCGCCAGCAGCCAAAGGACAGGGCGAAATACGCAGTATTTT
TRBV6-6,.,.,TRBJ1-1,CASSTQDHTEAFF,TGTGCCAGCAGCACACAGGATCACACTGAAGCTTTCTTT
TRBV7-8,.,.,TRBJ1-2,CASNPSRVLFSGYTF,TGTGCCAGCAACCCCTCAAGGGTACTCTTTTCTGGCTACACCTTC
TRBV19,.,TRBD2,TRBJ2-7,CASSELAGGLEQYF,TGTGCCAGTAGTGAACTAGCGGGAGGACTCGAGCAGTACTTC
TRBV5-5,many,.,TRBJ2-3,CASSLGTLTSTDTQYF,TGTGCCAGCAGCTTGGGTACGCTTACTAGCACAGATACGCAGTATTTT
TRBV11-3,.,.,TRBJ2-3,CASSLGNRPTDTQYF,TGTGCCAGCAGCTTGGGAAACAGACCCACAGATACGCAGTATTTT
TRBV28,.,TRBD2,TRBJ2-7,CASRSSGALLYEQYF,TGTGCCAGCAGATCCAGCGGGGCACTACTCTACGAGCAGTACTTC
TRBV30,.,.,TRBJ1-1,CAWTGGGSTEAFF,TGTGCCTGGACTGGGGGTGGGAGCACTGAAGCTTTCTTT
TRBV28,.,.,TRBJ2-5,CASRSGPQETQYF,TGTGCCAGCAGATCGGGACCACAAGAGACCCAGTACTTC
TRBV30,.,TRBD2,TRBJ2-1,CAWSVGWLSGDNEQFF,TGTGCCTGGAGTGTAGGGTGGCTAAGCGGGGACAATGAGCAGTTCTTC
TRBV25-1,.,.,TRBJ2-4,CASSAPGAKNIQYF,TGTGCCAGCAGTGCTCCAGGGGCCAAAAACATTCAGTACTTC
TRBV10-1,.,.,TRBJ2-1,CASGASYGNEQFF,TGCGCCAGCGGGGCTAGCTACGGGAATGAGCAGTTCTTC
TRBV27,once,TRBD1,TRBJ1-6,CASSFRGRNSPLHF,TGTGCCAGCAGTTTCAGGGGGAGGAATTCACCCCTCCACTTT
TRBV19,.,.,TRBJ1-1,CASSRTVNTEAFF,TGTGCCAGTAGCAGGACAGTGAACACTGAAGCTTTCTTT
TRBV19,once,TRBD2,TRBJ2-7,CASSTSGSTHEQYF,TGTGCCAGTAGTACTAGCGGGAGTACCCACGAGCAGTACTTC
TRBV30,.,.,TRBJ1-4,CAWSPKPGVVLTTNEKLFF,TGTGCCTGGAGTCCCAAACCAGGGGTGGTACTTACAACTAATGAAAAACTGTTTTTT
TRBV19,.,TRBD1,TRBJ2-7,CASSINRGYEQYF,TGTGCCAGTAGTATAAACAGGGGCTACGAGCAGTACTTC
TRBV6-2/TRBV6-3,.,.,TRBJ1-5,CASSYRWNQPQHF,TGTGCCAGCAGTTACCGTTGGAATCAGCCCCAGCATTTT
TRBV3-1/TRBV3-2,.,TRBD2,TRBJ2-3,CASSQVAGGVPDTQYF,TGTGCCAGCAGCCAAGTAGCTGGGGGGGTCCCAGATACGCAGTATTTT
TRBV18,.,.,TRBJ1-5,CASSRGPEVEPQHF,TGTGCCAGCTCGCGCGGTCCGGAGGTTGAGCCCCAGCATTTT
TRBV7-3,.,TRBD1,TRBJ2-7,CASKSQGSSYEQYF,TGTGCCAGCAAATCACAGGGGAGCTCCTACGAGCAGTACTTC
TRBV11-2,.,.,TRBJ2-1,CASSLGLLLSYNEQFF,TGTGCCAGCAGCCTGGGACTTCTCCTCTCCTACAATGAGCAGTTCTTC
TRBV7-3,.,.,TRBJ2-1,CASSPQGGGDEQFF,TGTGCCAGCAGCCCCCAGGGGGGCGGCGATGAGCAGTTCTTC
TRBV18,.,.,TRBJ2-7,CASSPGLGPYEQYF,TGTGCCAGCTCACCGGGGCTAGGTCCCTACGAGCAGTACTTC
TRBV30,.,.,TRBJ1-2,CAWTTDYYGYTF,TGTGCCTGGACGACAGACTACTATGGCTACACCTTC
TRBV7-2,.,.,TRBJ1-5,CASSFHQGSYYDRQPQHF,TGTGCCAGCAGCTTTCATCAGGGCAGTTATTATGATCGTCAGCCCCAGCATTTT
TRBV15,.,.,TRBJ1-2,CATSKVVSGSYGYTF,TGTGCCACCAGCAAGGTGGTCTCAGGGAGTTATGGCTACACCTTC
TRBV7-8,.,TRBD1,TRBJ2-2,CASSLVASGQGATGELFF,TGTGCCAGCAGCTTAGTGGCCTCGGGACAGGGGGCCACCGGGGAGCTGTTTTTT
TRBV9,.,.,TRBJ2-5,CASSVGARLETQYF,TGTGCCAGCAGCGTAGGGGCGAGGTTGGAGACCCAGTACTTC
TRBV28,.,.,TRBJ1-1,CASSFGAGFNTEAFF,TGTGCCAGCAGTTTTGGGGCAGGGTTTAACACTGAAGCTTTCTTT
TRBV5-1,.,.,TRBJ2-5,CASSTTPAQETQYF,TGCGCCAGCAGCACTACACCGGCCCAAGAGACCCAGTACTTC
TRBV5-1,.,TRBD2,TRBJ2-1,CASSSQKFGTSGRANEQFF,TGCGCCAGCAGCTCTCAAAAATTCGGTACTAGCGGGAGGGCAAATGAGCAGTTCTTC
TRBV19,once,TRBD1,TRBJ1-3,CASSLWTGRNTIYF,TGTGCCAGTAGTCTCTGGACAGGGAGAAACACCATATATTTT
TRBV28,.,TRBD2,TRBJ2-1,CASSTPAGGALQFF,TGTGCCAGCAGTACCCCGGCGGGGGGTGCTCTGCAGTTCTTC
TRBV18,.,.,TRBJ1-3,CASSPLLGRSLRNTIYF,TGTGCCAGCTCACCACTACTCGGGCGTTCTCTGAGAAACACCATATATTTT
TRBV5-6,.,.,TRBJ2-5,CASSPQGRETQYF,TGTGCCAGCAGCCCACAGGGCCGGGAGACCCAGTACTTC
TRBV14,once,TRBD1,TRBJ2-6,CASSQAQGAGSGANVLTF,TGTGCCAGCAGCCAAGCGCAGGGGGCCGGGTCTGGGGCCAACGTCCTGACTTTC
TRBV7-3,once,TRBD1,TRBJ1-2,CASRPTGDSYGYTF,TGTGCCAGCAGGCCGACAGGGGACTCCTATGGCTACACCTTC
TRBV7-9,once,.,TRBJ2-3,CASSPQGFPLATQYF,TGTGCCAGCAGCCCTCAGGGGTTCCCACTAGCTACGCAGTATTTT
TRBV4-3,.,TRBD1,TRBJ2-7,CASSRERTGPYEQYF,TGCGCCAGCAGCCGTGAGAGGACAGGACCTTACGAGCAGTACTTC
TRBV6-5,.,TRBD1,TRBJ1-5,CASSYGGDSQPQHF,TGTGCCAGCAGTTACGGGGGGGACAGTCAGCCCCAGCATTTT
TRBV28,.,.,TRBJ1-1,CASSFYNRRAGTEAFF,TGTGCCAGCAGTTTCTATAACCGCAGGGCAGGGACTGAAGCTTTCTTT
TRBV4-1,.,TRBD2,TRBJ2-3,CASSLLGGGLLDTQYF,TGCGCCAGCAGCCTCCTGGGGGGGGGTCTTCTGGATACGCAGTATTTT
TRBV30,.,.,TRBJ1-6,CAWRAGTGNSPLHF,TGTGCCTGGAGAGCCGGGACTGGTAATTCACCCCTCCACTTT